The TCR beta chain under discussion was sequenced for a study of cytomegalovirus exposure and HLA in healthy donors. Profiled with immunoSEQ multiplex PCR; TCRdb holds only in-frame clones, not every one. The top ten hold around 12% of the sample, which has approximately 230,000 clones, more than 75% seen once. Germline V gene sequence: CDR1 LNHNV, CDR2 YYDKDF (reference sequence). The CDR3 has 13 amino acids. The germline V and J ends were trimmed by 3 bases and 4 bases, with 10 bases remaining between them. It was the approximately 110-subject validation cohort, separate from the roughly 700-subject first cohort, to which the donors belonged. In this sample, this clone turned up once. Its specificity is unknown. Notes on the study in general: Whilst most TCR sequences proved rare, a subset of public TCRs occurred across many donors. Confirmation was obtained in vitro that a few CMV-associated chains are specific for CMV antigens. Researchers catalogued 160 or so TCR beta chains as cytomegalovirus-associated.

The receptor was derived from a man aged 18-30 years in good health and CMV-seropositive. The sample was PBMCs. The V gene is TRBV15, the J gene TRBJ2-7, with TRBD2 as a possible D gene (6 bases). The CDR3 coding sequence is TGTGCCACCAGCAGTTTCGGGAGTTACGAGCAGTACTTC. It yields the protein CATSSFGSYEQYF.